A selection of T cell receptor beta chains follows, all from one sample in a study of beta chain features in type 1 diabetes. Measured with immunoSEQ multiplex PCR; TCRdb has only the in-frame clones, and not every one. The sample lists around 360,000 clones, approximately 12% occurring once. The specimen was naive CD4+ T cells from blood. Every receptor here comes from a woman under 30 with type 1 diabetes. CDR3s include the opening cysteine and the closing phenylalanine or tryptophan. The D gene is left open where the match is weak. Some rows mark clone size as missing; the rest say once, few, many or name a class of expanded clone.

D: -; size: few; V: TRBV29-1; J: TRBJ1-4; DNA: TGCAGCGTCCTAGGCGGGGGTAATGAAAAACTGTTTTTT; CDR3: CSVLGGGNEKLFF
D: -; size: -; V: TRBV28; J: TRBJ1-1; DNA: TGTGTCAGCAGACTGGGGGGTGGCGAAAACACTGAAGCTTTCTTT; CDR3: CVSRLGGGENTEAFF
D: -; size: few; V: TRBV7-9; J: TRBJ1-6; DNA: TGTGCCAGCAGCTTAGACCTAACACTAGAACCCCTCCACTTT; CDR3: CASSLDLTLEPLHF
D: TRBD1; size: -; V: TRBV5-1; J: TRBJ1-1; DNA: TGCGCCAGCAGCTCCGACCTTACGACAGGGTGGTTTAACACTGAAGCTTTCTTT; CDR3: CASSSDLTTGWFNTEAFF
D: TRBD1; size: -; V: TRBV5-1; J: TRBJ2-3; DNA: TGCGCCAGCAGCTTCGGGACAGGGCTCACAGATACGCAGTATTTT; CDR3: CASSFGTGLTDTQYF
D: -; size: few; V: TRBV19; J: TRBJ1-5; DNA: TGTGCCAGTAGTACGACAGACCTTAGCAATCAGCCCCAGCATTTT; CDR3: CASSTTDLSNQPQHF
D: -; size: -; V: TRBV7-9; J: TRBJ2-4; DNA: TGTGCCAGCAGCCCGCGCGGCGGGACGGCGGGGAACATTCAGTACTTC; CDR3: CASSPRGGTAGNIQYF
D: -; size: -; V: TRBV30; J: TRBJ2-7; DNA: TGTGCCTGGAGTGGACCGGGACACGAATACGAGCAGTACTTC; CDR3: CAWSGPGHEYEQYF
D: -; size: -; V: TRBV9; J: TRBJ1-3; DNA: TGTGCCAGCAGCCCAGTCACAGGGTCTGGAAACACCATATATTTT; CDR3: CASSPVTGSGNTIYF
D: -; size: -; V: TRBV9; J: TRBJ1-1; DNA: TGTGCCAGCAGCGTAGGACAGCAGAACACTGAAGCTTTCTTT; CDR3: CASSVGQQNTEAFF
D: TRBD1; size: -; V: TRBV18; J: TRBJ2-2; DNA: TGTGCCAGCTCACCACGAGTGACAGGGGCTATCGGGAACACCGGGGAGCTGTTTTTT; CDR3: CASSPRVTGAIGNTGELFF
D: TRBD1; size: -; V: TRBV4-1; J: TRBJ1-6; DNA: TGCGCCAGCAGCCAAGATGAGGGGGCGTCTGGTTCACCCCTCCACTTT; CDR3: CASSQDEGASGSPLHF
D: -; size: few; V: TRBV27; J: TRBJ2-7; DNA: TGTGCCAGCAGTTTGGGTTCGCGGGAGCAGTACTTC; CDR3: CASSLGSREQYF
D: TRBD1; size: -; V: TRBV19; J: TRBJ2-7; DNA: TGTGCCAGTAGTGGGACAGGAGTATACGAGCAGTACTTC; CDR3: CASSGTGVYEQYF
D: -; size: -; V: TRBV28; J: TRBJ2-7; DNA: TGTGCCAGCAACAGTCTGTACGAGCAGTACTTC; CDR3: CASNSLYEQYF
D: TRBD2; size: few; V: TRBV6-6; J: TRBJ2-7; DNA: TGTGCCAGCAGTTACTCGACGGCTAGCGGGGGCCCCGAGCAGTACTTC; CDR3: CASSYSTASGGPEQYF
D: TRBD2; size: -; V: TRBV5-6; J: TRBJ2-7; DNA: TGTGCCAGCAGCTCTAGCGGGGGGGACTACGAGCAGTACTTC; CDR3: CASSSSGGDYEQYF
D: TRBD2; size: -; V: TRBV28; J: TRBJ2-7; DNA: TGTGCCAGCACCCTTCCGGGAGGGAGCGAGCAGTACTTC; CDR3: CASTLPGGSEQYF
D: -; size: once; V: TRBV28; J: TRBJ1-1; DNA: TGTGCCAGCACAGCAGGGAACACTGAAGCTTTCTTT; CDR3: CASTAGNTEAFF
D: -; size: few; V: TRBV2; J: TRBJ1-2; DNA: TGTGCCAGCAGTGAAGGAATAGGGGCGGATGGCTACACCTTC; CDR3: CASSEGIGADGYTF
D: -; size: -; V: TRBV7-3; J: TRBJ1-1; DNA: TGTGCCAGCAGCATTACAGGGAGCGGCACTGAAGCTTTCTTT; CDR3: CASSITGSGTEAFF
D: -; size: -; V: TRBV30; J: TRBJ2-7; DNA: TGTGCCTGGAGTGCGGGGCTAGCGCTCGAGCAGTACTTC; CDR3: CAWSAGLALEQYF
D: -; size: -; V: TRBV2; J: TRBJ2-1; DNA: TGTGCCAGCAGTGTTTTCGGTTTCGAGATCTTC; CDR3: CASSVFGFEIF
D: TRBD1; size: -; V: TRBV9; J: TRBJ2-7; DNA: TGTGCCAGCAGCGTCGATACAGGGGAGAACTACGAGCAGTACTTC; CDR3: CASSVDTGENYEQYF
D: TRBD1; size: few; V: TRBV27; J: TRBJ1-5; DNA: TGTGCCAGCGGTAGACAGGGCTACAATCAGCCCCAGCATTTT; CDR3: CASGRQGYNQPQHF
D: -; size: -; V: TRBV11-2; J: TRBJ1-1; DNA: TGTGCCAGCAGCTCATCATCAGAGAACACTGAAGCTTTCTTT; CDR3: CASSSSSENTEAFF
D: -; size: few; V: TRBV4-3; J: TRBJ2-6; DNA: TGCGCCAGCAGCCAAGTCCGGGACACGGCCGGGGCCAACGTCCTGACTTTC; CDR3: CASSQVRDTAGANVLTF
D: TRBD2; size: few; V: TRBV20-1; J: TRBJ2-7; DNA: TGCAGTGCCCAGTCGGGAGGGCAGTACTTC; CDR3: CSAQSGGQYF
D: TRBD2; size: -; V: TRBV29-1; J: TRBJ2-2; DNA: TGCAGCGTTGGGGTAGCGGGAGGGCCGGGCACCGGGGAGCTGTTTTTT; CDR3: CSVGVAGGPGTGELFF